These 26 T cell receptor beta chains were all obtained from the same sample, sequenced in a study of response to subunit inactivated influenza vaccine. MiXCR, applied by TCRdb to the RT-PCR reads, yields one record per CDR3 protein. This sample carries hundreds of thousands of distinct CDR3 sequences, 15% to 19% of them seen once, and the ten largest clones take 11%. The material was PBMCs from blood, obtained 11 to 12 days after vaccination. These receptors all come from a man over 45 who received an inactivated influenza vaccine.

The chain is built from TRBV10-3 and TRBJ1-1; tentatively, D is TRBD1 (5 bases). This CDR3 is 14 amino acids long. V dropped 2 bases and J dropped 0 bases, with 7 bases sitting between them. Germline CDR1 is ENHRY and CDR2 is SYGVKD. CDR3 nucleotide sequence: TGTGCCATCAGTGAGACAGGAATGAACACTGAAGCTTTCTTT. Protein: CAISETGMNTEAFF.

This clonotype was observed at least ten times. The CDR3 DNA follows: TGTGCCAGCAGTTTAGGAGGCAGCCTTGGAGACGAGCAGTACTTC. Its translation is CASSLGGSLGDEQYF. The gene calls are TRBV12-3 or TRBV12-4 and TRBJ2-7, with D unclear. V was shortened by 1 base and J by 5 bases, with 15 bases between the two germline ends. The CDR3 totals 15 residues.

This clonotype was found a few times. The chain combines TRBV2 with TRBJ1-5, with D tentatively TRBD1 (5 bases). V was trimmed by 3 bases and J by 2 bases, leaving 11 bases between them. Germline CDR1 reads SNHLY; CDR2 reads FYNNEI. The length of the CDR3 is 15 residues. The CDR3 spells CASSEAGVGNQPQHF. Written as DNA, the CDR3 is TGTGCCAGCAGTGAGGCGGGGGTTGGCAATCAGCCCCAGCATTTT. Looking up the rest from reference TRBV2 and TRBJ1-5 gives the full variable domain: EPEVTQTPSHQVTQMGQEVILRCVPISNHLYFYWYRQILGQKVEFLVSFYNNEISEKSEIFDDQFSVERPDGSNFTLKIRSTKLEDSAMYFCASSEAGVGNQPQHFGDGTRLSIL.

The chain joins TRBV6-1 to TRBJ1-6; D not resolved. The CDR3 spans 15 residues. Deletions cut 5 bases from V and 7 bases from J, with 15 bases between. Germline V lookup: CDR1 MNHNS, CDR2 SASEGT. The CDR3 reads CASSTSGGTNSPLHF. DNA for the CDR3: TGTGCCAGCAGTACCTCTGGAGGAACCAATTCACCCCTCCACTTT.

The chain links TRBV12-3 or TRBV12-4 to TRBJ1-2, with TRBD1 as a possible D gene (5 bases). V shed 4 bases and J shed 4 bases, with 10 bases lying between them. This CDR3 is built from 13 residues. CDR3 sequence (DNA): TGTGCCAGCAGTTACCGGCAGGGCTATGGCTACACCTTC. Translated, it gives CASSYRQGYGYTF.

V gene TRBV29-1 combines with J gene TRBJ2-5; D is uncertain. This CDR3 region has 12 residues. Between the trimmed V and J ends, which lost 4 bases and 5 bases, there was a span of 11 bases. Per germline, CDR1 SQVTM and CDR2 ANQGSEA. The CDR3 is CSVGLGLETQYF. The CDR3 nucleotides read TGCAGCGTTGGACTGGGGTTGGAGACCCAGTACTTC.

In its sample, this clonotype was seen many times. This rearrangement joins TRBV29-1 to TRBJ1-1; TRBD1 matches 8 bases. The CDR3 has 13 amino acids. V shed 2 bases and J 5 bases; nucleotides not matched to a gene: 4. Germline V gene sequence: CDR1 SQVTM, CDR2 ANQGSEA. In DNA, the CDR3 is TGCAGCGTTGAATGGACAGGGAGGACTGAAGCTTTCTTT. This sequence encodes CSVEWTGRTEAFF. Filled out from reference TRBV29-1 and TRBJ1-1, the complete variable domain reads SAVISQKPSRDICQRGTSLTIQCQVDSQVTMMFWYRQQPGQSLTLIATANQGSEATYESGFVIDKFPISRPNLTFSTLTVSNMSPEDSSIYLCSVEWTGRTEAFFGQGTRLTVV.

This clonotype has only a few counts. The rearrangement uses TRBV6-5 and TRBJ2-1, with D hard to call. Germline CDR1 is MNHEY and CDR2 is SVGAGI. There are 12 residues in the CDR3. Trimming shortened V by 6 bases and J by 5 bases, and 8 bases separated the two germline ends. This chain's CDR3 is CASSHDHNEQFF. The DNA for the CDR3 is TGTGCCAGCAGCCACGATCACAATGAGCAGTTCTTC.

Only a few counts were recorded for this clonotype. This chain links TRBV19 with TRBJ2-1, with 11 bases identical to TRBD2. V shed 4 bases and J 6 bases; nucleotides not matched to a gene: 2. The germline V gene encodes CDR1 LNHDA and CDR2 SQIVND (reference sequence). The length of the CDR3 is 14 residues. The CDR3 sequence: CASSKTSGSNEQFF. The CDR3 bases are TGTGCCAGTAGTAAAACTAGCGGGAGCAATGAGCAGTTCTTC.

The chain links TRBV4-3 to TRBJ2-1, with D hard to call. The CDR3 spans 15 residues. The germline V gene has CDR1 LGHNA and CDR2 YSLEER. The V end was cut by 1 base, the J end by 4 bases, with 11 bases between. The CDR3: CASSQAAVNYNEQFF. In nucleotides, the CDR3 is TGCGCCAGCAGCCAAGCGGCGGTCAATTACAATGAGCAGTTCTTC.

This clonotype showed up just a few times. CDR3 loop: CASSGTSGSGTGELFF. The CDR3 nucleotides are TGTGCCAGCAGCGGGACTAGCGGGAGCGGCACCGGGGAGCTGTTTTTT. This chain connects TRBV9 to TRBJ2-2, with TRBD2 matching over 13 bases. The CDR3 runs to 16 residues. The germline V gene encodes CDR1 SGDLS and CDR2 YYNGEE. V was pared by 3 bases and J by 4 bases, with 3 bases of the junction left unmatched.

This clonotype came up a few times. The chain's CDR3 is CASSPTRGLEAFF. The CDR3 DNA is TGTGCCAGCAGCCCAACCAGGGGGCTTGAAGCTTTCTTT. This chain joins TRBV11-2 and TRBJ1-1; 8 bases align to TRBD1. The J segment lost 7 bases and the V segment lost 5 bases, leaving 6 bases of the junction unmatched. CDR1 SGHAT and CDR2 FQNNGV come from the germline V gene. The CDR3 loop spans 13 amino acids. The full variable domain, its missing parts supplied by reference TRBV11-2 and TRBJ1-1, is EAGVAQSPRYKIIEKRQSVAFWCNPISGHATLYWYQQILGQGPKLLIQFQNNGVVDDSQLPKDRFSAERLKGVDSTLKIQPAKLEDSAVYLCASSPTRGLEAFFGQGTRLTVV.

For this clonotype: This CDR3 fails to terminate in the conserved phenylalanine or tryptophan, so it likely reflects a read error. The chain carries TRBV11-2 and TRBJ1-1; D unclear. Trimming left V 2 bases short and J 8 bases short, with 9 bases between. The CDR3 runs to 12 residues. Per germline, CDR1 SGHAT and CDR2 FQNNGV. The CDR3 spells CASSLMTEEAFL. CDR3 bases: TGTGCCAGCAGCTTAATGACGGAAGAAGCTTTCCTT.

As DNA, the CDR3 is TGTGCCAGCAGTGAATGGTTAACCGGGGAGCTGTTTTTT. Residues: CASSEWLTGELFF. V usage is TRBV2 and J usage is TRBJ2-2, with no clear D. Trimming left V 2 bases short and J 5 bases short, with 6 bases between. This CDR3 comprises 13 residues. CDR1 SNHLY and CDR2 FYNNEI come from the germline V gene.

This clonotype was found many times. The CDR3 reads CASRDLGQGARGANVLTF. The CDR3 DNA reads TGTGCCAGCAGAGACTTGGGACAGGGGGCGCGCGGGGCCAACGTCCTGACTTTC. The chain couples TRBV28 to TRBJ2-6; 12 bases align to TRBD1. V lost 6 bases, J lost 4 bases, and 10 bases stayed unmatched. Per the germline V gene, CDR1 is MDHEN and CDR2 is SYDVKM. The CDR3 length is 18 residues.

This clonotype was seen more than once but under ten times. CDR3 protein: CASSFSGRGNEKLFF. The CDR3 DNA reads as TGTGCCAGCAGTTTCTCAGGGAGGGGTAATGAAAAACTGTTTTTT. V gene TRBV12-3 or TRBV12-4 combines with J gene TRBJ1-4; weak D call: TRBD1 (5 bases). Trimming shortened V by 3 bases and J by 4 bases, and 12 bases separated the two germline ends. This CDR3 has 15 residues.

V usage is TRBV3-1 and J usage is TRBJ1-2; D is unclear. The CDR3 totals 15 residues. From germline, CDR1 is LGHDT and CDR2 YNNKEL (reference sequence). Between the trimmed V and J ends, which lost 4 bases and 3 bases, there was a span of 15 bases. CDR3 DNA sequence: TGTGCCAGCAGCCGCAACGCCGGGAGACACTATGGCTACACCTTC. This translates into CASSRNAGRHYGYTF.

This clonotype has more than one count but fewer than ten. This chain links TRBV4-3 with TRBJ2-7, with D possibly being TRBD1 (5 bases). Per germline, CDR1 LGHNA and CDR2 YSLEER. The CDR3 covers 15 residues. The V and J ends lost 0 bases and 1 base respectively, with 10 bases between them. CDR3 sequence: CASSQDRQTSYEQYF. DNA for the CDR3: TGCGCCAGCAGCCAAGACAGACAGACATCCTACGAGCAGTACTTC.

J is TRBJ2-3 and V is TRBV6-1, with 10 bases matching TRBD2. CDR1 and CDR2 (germline): MNHNS, SASEGT. The J segment lost 2 bases and the V segment lost 3 bases, leaving 2 bases of the junction unmatched. CDR3 length: 15 residues. CDR3 nucleotides: TGTGCCAGCAGTGAGAGCGGGGGGGCCACAGATACGCAGTATTTT. It translates to CASSESGGATDTQYF.

The V gene is TRBV12-3 or TRBV12-4, the J gene TRBJ1-2, with D tentatively TRBD1 (5 bases). V lost 10 bases, J lost 5 bases, and 14 bases lay in between. The CDR3 spans 12 residues. The CDR3 bases are TGTGCCATACTCGGGACGGAATATGGCTACACCTTC. The encoded protein is CAILGTEYGYTF.

There are a few counts of this clonotype. V usage is TRBV12-3 or TRBV12-4 and J usage is TRBJ2-3, with 9 bases fitting TRBD1. Trimming at V came to 5 bases and at J to 7 bases, leaving 10 bases not matched to a gene. The CDR3 has 15 residues. The CDR3 is CASSPQGAQQYTQYF. The DNA of the CDR3 is TGTGCCAGCAGTCCACAGGGGGCTCAACAATATACGCAGTATTTT.

V usage is TRBV7-9 and J usage is TRBJ2-1; the D gene could be TRBD1 or TRBD2 (5 bases each). The CDR3 has 16 residues. From germline, CDR1 is SEHNR and CDR2 FQNEAQ (reference sequence). Trimming pared 5 bases from V and 0 bases from J, leaving 14 bases between. In DNA, the CDR3 is TGTGCCAGCAGCACCTGGGACGCCGCCTCCTACAATGAGCAGTTCTTC. This sequence encodes CASSTWDAASYNEQFF.

V usage is TRBV28 and J usage is TRBJ2-2; TRBD2 is a possible D gene (5 bases). Trimming stripped 10 bases from V and 7 bases from J, with 16 bases between. The length of the CDR3 is 13 residues. Germline CDR1 MDHEN, CDR2 SYDVKM. CDR3 nucleotides: TGTGCCACCGTGACGGGGTCAGTCGGGGAGCTGTTTTTT. It translates to CATVTGSVGELFF.

V and J are TRBV11-3 and TRBJ2-5; no definite D call. Trimming left V 2 bases short and J 5 bases short, with 9 bases between. The V gene's germline CDR1 is SGHNT and CDR2 YENEEA. This CDR3 has 13 amino acids. The CDR3 region is CASSLNTRETQYF. In DNA, the CDR3 is TGTGCCAGCAGCTTAAATACGCGGGAGACCCAGTACTTC.

This sequence joins TRBV28 and TRBJ1-2; a weak D match, TRBD1 (6 bases). The CDR3 totals 17 residues. CDR1 and CDR2 from the germline V gene are MDHEN and SYDVKM. V dropped 2 bases and J dropped 3 bases, with 19 bases sitting between them. The CDR3 region has the DNA TGTGCCAGCAGTTTACCTCCGGGGCAGGGGAGATACTATGGCTACACCTTC. Translation: CASSLPPGQGRYYGYTF.

The sample holds a few counts of this clonotype. The chain joins TRBV24-1 to TRBJ1-5; D gene ambiguous. V lost 5 bases and J lost 2, with 12 bases in between. Germline CDR1 is KGHDR and CDR2 is SFDVKD. The CDR3 runs to 15 residues. CDR3 nucleotide sequence: TGTGCCACCAGTGTTAATGGGGTCGGCAATCAGCCCCAGCATTTT. Its translation: CATSVNGVGNQPQHF.